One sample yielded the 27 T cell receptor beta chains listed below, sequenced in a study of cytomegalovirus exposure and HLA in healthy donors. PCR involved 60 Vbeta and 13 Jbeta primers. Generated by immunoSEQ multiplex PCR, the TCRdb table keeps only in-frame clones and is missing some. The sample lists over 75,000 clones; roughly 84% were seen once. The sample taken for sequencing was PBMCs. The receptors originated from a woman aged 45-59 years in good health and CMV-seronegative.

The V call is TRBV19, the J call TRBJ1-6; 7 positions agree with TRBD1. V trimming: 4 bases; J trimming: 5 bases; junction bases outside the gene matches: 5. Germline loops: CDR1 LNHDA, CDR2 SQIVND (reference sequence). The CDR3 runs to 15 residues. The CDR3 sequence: CASSTTGANNSPLHF. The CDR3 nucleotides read TGTGCCAGTAGTACTACAGGGGCCAATAATTCACCCCTCCACTTT.

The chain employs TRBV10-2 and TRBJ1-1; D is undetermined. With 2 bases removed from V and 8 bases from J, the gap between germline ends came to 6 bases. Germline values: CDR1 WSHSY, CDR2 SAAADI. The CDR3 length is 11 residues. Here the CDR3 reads CASSEGREAFF. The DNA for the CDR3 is TGCGCCAGCAGTGAGGGCAGAGAAGCTTTCTTT.

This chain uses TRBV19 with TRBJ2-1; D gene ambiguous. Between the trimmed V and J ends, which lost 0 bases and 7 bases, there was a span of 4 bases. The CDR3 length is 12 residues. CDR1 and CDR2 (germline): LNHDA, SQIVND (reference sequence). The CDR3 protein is CASSIDLNEQFF. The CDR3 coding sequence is TGTGCCAGTAGTATAGATCTGAATGAGCAGTTCTTC.

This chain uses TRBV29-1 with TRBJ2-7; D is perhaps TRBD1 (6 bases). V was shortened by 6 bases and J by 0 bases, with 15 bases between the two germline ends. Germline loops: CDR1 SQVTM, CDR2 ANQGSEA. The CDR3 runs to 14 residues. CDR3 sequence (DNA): TGCAGCGTGATCAACAGGGATAGCTCCTACGAGCAGTACTTC. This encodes CSVINRDSSYEQYF.

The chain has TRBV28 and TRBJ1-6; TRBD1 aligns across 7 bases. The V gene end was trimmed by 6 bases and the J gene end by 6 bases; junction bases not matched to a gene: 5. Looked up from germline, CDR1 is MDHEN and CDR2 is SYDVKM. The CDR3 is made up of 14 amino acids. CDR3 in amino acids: CASRSGTVNSPLHF. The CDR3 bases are TGTGCCAGCAGATCCGGGACAGTTAATTCACCCCTCCACTTT.

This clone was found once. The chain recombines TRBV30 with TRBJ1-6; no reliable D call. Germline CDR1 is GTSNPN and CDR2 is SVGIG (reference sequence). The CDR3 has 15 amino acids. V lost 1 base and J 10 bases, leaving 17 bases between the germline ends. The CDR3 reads CAWSGVDWERSPLHF. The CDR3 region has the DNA TGTGCCTGGAGTGGGGTGGACTGGGAGAGATCACCCCTCCACTTT.

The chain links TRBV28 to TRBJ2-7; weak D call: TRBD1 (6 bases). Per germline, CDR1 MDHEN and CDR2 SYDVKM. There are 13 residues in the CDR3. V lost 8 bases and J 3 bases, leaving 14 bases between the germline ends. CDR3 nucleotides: TGTGCCAGCGGTGAGCCGGGACACTACGAGCAGTACTTC. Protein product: CASGEPGHYEQYF.

The CDR3 here is CASSQTVNTEAFF. The CDR3 bases are TGTGCCAGCTCTCAGACTGTGAACACTGAAGCTTTCTTT. V usage is TRBV18 and J usage is TRBJ1-1; no clear D. Between the trimmed V and J ends, which lost 6 bases and 0 bases, there was a span of 8 bases. Germline V gene sequence: CDR1 KGHSH, CDR2 LQKENI. The CDR3 consists of 13 residues.

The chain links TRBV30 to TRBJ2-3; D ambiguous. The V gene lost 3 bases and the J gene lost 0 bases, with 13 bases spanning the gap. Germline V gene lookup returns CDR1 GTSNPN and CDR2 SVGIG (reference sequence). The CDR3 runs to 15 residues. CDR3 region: CAWRMMAESTDTQYF. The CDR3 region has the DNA TGTGCCTGGAGGATGATGGCGGAAAGCACAGATACGCAGTATTTT.

DNA for the CDR3: TGTGCCTCCCGGACAGACGACTGGCAGTACGTC. Protein sequence: CASRTDDWQYV. This sequence joins TRBV30 and TRBJ2-7, with D possibly matching TRBD1 (6 bases). Germline values: CDR1 GTSNPN, CDR2 SVGIG (reference sequence). V gave up 7 bases and J gave up 9 bases, with 16 bases separating them. This CDR3 is built from 11 residues.

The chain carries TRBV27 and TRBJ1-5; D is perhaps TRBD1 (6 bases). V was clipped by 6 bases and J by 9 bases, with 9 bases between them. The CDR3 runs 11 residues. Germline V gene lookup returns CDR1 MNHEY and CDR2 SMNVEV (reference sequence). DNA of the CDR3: TGTGCCAGCAGGGGAGGGGGGCCCCAGCATTTT. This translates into CASRGGGPQHF.

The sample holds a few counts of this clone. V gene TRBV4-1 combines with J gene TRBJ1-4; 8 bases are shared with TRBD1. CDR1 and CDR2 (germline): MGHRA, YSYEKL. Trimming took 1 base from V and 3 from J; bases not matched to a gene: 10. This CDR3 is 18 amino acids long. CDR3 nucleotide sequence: TGCGCCAGCAGCCAAGCCCGATTCTGGACAGGGCCTAATGAAAAACTGTTTTTT. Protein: CASSQARFWTGPNEKLFF.

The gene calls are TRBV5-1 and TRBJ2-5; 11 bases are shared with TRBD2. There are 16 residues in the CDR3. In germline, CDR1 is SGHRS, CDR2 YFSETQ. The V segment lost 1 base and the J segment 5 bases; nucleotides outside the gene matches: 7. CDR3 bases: TGCGCCAGCAGCTTGTTTAGCGGGGGGGCCTTGGAGACCCAGTACTTC. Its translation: CASSLFSGGALETQYF. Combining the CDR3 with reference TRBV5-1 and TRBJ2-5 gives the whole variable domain KAGVTQTPRYLIKTRGQQVTLSCSPISGHRSVSWYQQTPGQGLQFLFEYFSETQRNKGNFPGRFSGRQFSNSRSEMNVSTLELGDSALYLCASSLFSGGALETQYFGPGTRLLVL.

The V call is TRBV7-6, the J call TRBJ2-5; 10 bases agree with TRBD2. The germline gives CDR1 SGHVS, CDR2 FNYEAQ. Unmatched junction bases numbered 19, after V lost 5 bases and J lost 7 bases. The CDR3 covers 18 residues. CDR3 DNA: TGTGCCAGCAGCCCCCCTTGGGCTAGCGGGAGTAGAGAGGCGACCCAGTACTTC. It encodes CASSPPWASGSREATQYF.

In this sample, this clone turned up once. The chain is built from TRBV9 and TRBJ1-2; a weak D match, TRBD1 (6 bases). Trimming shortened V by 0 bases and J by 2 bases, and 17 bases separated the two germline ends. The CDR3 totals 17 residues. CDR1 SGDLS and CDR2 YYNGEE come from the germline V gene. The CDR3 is CASSVGGFGDKNYGYTF. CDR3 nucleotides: TGTGCCAGCAGCGTAGGCGGTTTTGGGGACAAAAACTATGGCTACACCTTC.

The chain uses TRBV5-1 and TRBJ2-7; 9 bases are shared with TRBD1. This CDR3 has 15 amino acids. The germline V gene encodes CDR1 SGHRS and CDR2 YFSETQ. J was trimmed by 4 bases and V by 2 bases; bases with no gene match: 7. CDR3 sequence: CASSLTGGGIYEQYF. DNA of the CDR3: TGCGCCAGCAGCTTAACAGGGGGCGGTATATACGAGCAGTACTTC.

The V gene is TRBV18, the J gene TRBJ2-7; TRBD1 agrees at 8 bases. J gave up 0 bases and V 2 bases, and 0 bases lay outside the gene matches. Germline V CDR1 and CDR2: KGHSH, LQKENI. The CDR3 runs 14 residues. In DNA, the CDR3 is TGTGCCAGCTCACCAGGGACAGGCTCCTACGAGCAGTACTTC. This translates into CASSPGTGSYEQYF. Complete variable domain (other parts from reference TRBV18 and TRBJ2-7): NAGVMQNPRHLVRRRGQEARLRCSPMKGHSHVYWYRQLPEEGLKFMVYLQKENIIDESGMPKERFSAEFPKEGPSILRIQQVVRGDSAAYFCASSPGTGSYEQYFGPGTRLTVT.

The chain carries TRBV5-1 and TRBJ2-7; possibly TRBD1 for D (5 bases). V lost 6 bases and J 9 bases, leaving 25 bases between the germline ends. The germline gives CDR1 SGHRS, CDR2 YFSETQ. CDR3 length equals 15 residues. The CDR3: CASTPAAQGRVRQYF. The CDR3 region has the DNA TGCGCCAGCACCCCCGCCGCCCAGGGAAGGGTACGGCAGTACTTC. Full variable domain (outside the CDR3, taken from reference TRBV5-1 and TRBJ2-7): KAGVTQTPRYLIKTRGQQVTLSCSPISGHRSVSWYQQTPGQGLQFLFEYFSETQRNKGNFPGRFSGRQFSNSRSEMNVSTLELGDSALYLCASTPAAQGRVRQYFGPGTRLTVT.

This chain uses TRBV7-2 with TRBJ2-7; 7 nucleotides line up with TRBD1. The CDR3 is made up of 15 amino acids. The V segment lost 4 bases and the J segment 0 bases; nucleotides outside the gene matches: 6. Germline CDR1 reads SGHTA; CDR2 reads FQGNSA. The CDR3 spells CASSSQGGPSYEQYV. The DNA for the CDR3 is TGTGCCAGCAGCTCGCAAGGGGGCCCCTCCTACGAGCAGTACGTC.

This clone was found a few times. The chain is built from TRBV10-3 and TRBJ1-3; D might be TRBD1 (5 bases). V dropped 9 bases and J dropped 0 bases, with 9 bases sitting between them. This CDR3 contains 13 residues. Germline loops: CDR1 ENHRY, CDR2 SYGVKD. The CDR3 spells CAIQGASGNTIYF. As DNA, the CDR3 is TGTGCCATTCAGGGCGCCTCTGGAAACACCATATATTTT.

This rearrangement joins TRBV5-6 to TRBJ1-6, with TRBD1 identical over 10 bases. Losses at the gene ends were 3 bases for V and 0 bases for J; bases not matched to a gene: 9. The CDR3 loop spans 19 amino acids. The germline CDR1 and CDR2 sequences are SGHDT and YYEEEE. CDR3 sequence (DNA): TGTGCCAGCAGCTCCCTGGGACAGGGGCGCATCTCCTATAATTCACCCCTCCACTTT. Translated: CASSSLGQGRISYNSPLHF.

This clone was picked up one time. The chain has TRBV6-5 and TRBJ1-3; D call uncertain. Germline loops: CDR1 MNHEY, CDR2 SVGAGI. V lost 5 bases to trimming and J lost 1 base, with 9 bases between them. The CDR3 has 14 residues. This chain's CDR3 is CASSPSNSGNTIYF. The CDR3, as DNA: TGTGCCAGCAGTCCCAGTAATTCTGGAAACACCATATATTTT.

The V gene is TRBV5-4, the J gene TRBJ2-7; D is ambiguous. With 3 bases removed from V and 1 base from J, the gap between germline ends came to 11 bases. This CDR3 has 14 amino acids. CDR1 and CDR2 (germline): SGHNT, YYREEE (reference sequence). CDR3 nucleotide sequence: TGTGCCAGCAGCTATGAAAGAGGATCCTACGAGCAGTACGTC. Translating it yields CASSYERGSYEQYV.

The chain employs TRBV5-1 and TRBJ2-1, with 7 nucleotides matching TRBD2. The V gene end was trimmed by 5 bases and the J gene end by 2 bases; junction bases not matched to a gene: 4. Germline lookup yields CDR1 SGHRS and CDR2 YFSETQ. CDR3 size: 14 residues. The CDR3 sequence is CASRREATYNEQFF. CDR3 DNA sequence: TGCGCCAGCAGACGGGAGGCGACCTACAATGAGCAGTTCTTC.

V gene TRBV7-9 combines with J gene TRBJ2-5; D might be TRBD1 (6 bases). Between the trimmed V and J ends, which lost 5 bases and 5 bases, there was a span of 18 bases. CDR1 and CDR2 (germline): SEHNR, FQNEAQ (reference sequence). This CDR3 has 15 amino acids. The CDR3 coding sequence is TGTGCCAGCAGCCCCGGCAGCAGGGGCGAGGAGACCCAGTACTTC. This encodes CASSPGSRGEETQYF.

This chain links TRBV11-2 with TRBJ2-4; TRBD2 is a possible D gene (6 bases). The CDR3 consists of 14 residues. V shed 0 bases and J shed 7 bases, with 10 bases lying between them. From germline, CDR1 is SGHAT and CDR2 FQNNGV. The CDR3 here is CASSLDRRVNIQYF. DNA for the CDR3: TGTGCCAGCAGCTTAGATCGGAGGGTGAACATTCAGTACTTC.

The CDR3 sequence: CASSFRGYEQYF. The CDR3 DNA follows: TGTGCCAGCAGTTTCCGGGGATACGAGCAGTACTTC. V is TRBV28 and J is TRBJ2-7, with D possibly being TRBD2 (5 bases). CDR1 and CDR2 from the germline V gene are MDHEN and SYDVKM. This CDR3 is 12 amino acids long. V lost 3 bases and J lost 4, with 7 bases in between.